This T cell receptor (beta chain) appears in the sequencing data of a study of read filtering for tumor transcriptome and immune sequencing. About the research overall: After DNase treatment, RNA was made into whole-transcriptome libraries.

From approximately 400 ng of RNA, a library with molecular barcoded alpha/delta and beta/gamma adaptors was made. MiXCR, applied by TCRdb to the reads, yields one record per CDR3 protein. The table lists over 25,000 distinct CDR3 sequences, approximately 15% of them singletons, with about 45% in the top ten. This CDR3 has 16 residues. V dropped 0 bases and J dropped 2; count of bases not matched to a gene: 2. Looked up from germline, CDR1 is SGHVS and CDR2 is FQNEAQ. Findings of the study overall: RNA-seq captured clonotypes less deeply and reliably than IR-seq.

This clonotype came up a few times. Its antigen remains unidentified. Source material: a population of CD138-negative cells sorted from bone marrow. The chain links TRBV7-8 to TRBJ2-5; the match to TRBD2 covers 11 bases. The clonotype originates from a donor at least 40 years old with multiple myeloma. The CDR3 DNA sequence: TGTGCCAGCAGCTTAGCGGGACTAGCGGCTCAAGAGACCCAGTACTTC. Amino acids: CASSLAGLAAQETQYF.